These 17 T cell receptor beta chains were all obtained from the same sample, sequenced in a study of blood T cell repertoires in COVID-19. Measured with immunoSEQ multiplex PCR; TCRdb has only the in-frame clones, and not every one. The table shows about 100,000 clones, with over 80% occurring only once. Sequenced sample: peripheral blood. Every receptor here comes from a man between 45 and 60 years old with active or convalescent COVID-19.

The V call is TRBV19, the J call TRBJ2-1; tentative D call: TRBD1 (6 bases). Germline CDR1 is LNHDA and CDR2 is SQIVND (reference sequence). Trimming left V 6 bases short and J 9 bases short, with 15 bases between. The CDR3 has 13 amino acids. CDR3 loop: CASRVNPQGEQFF. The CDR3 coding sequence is TGTGCCAGTAGGGTCAATCCACAGGGTGAGCAGTTCTTC.

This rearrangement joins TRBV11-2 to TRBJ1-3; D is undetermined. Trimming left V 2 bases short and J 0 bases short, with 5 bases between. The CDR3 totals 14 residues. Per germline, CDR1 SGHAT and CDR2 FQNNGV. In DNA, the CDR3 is TGTGCCAGCAGCTTAAGCACCTCTGGAAACACCATATATTTT. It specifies CASSLSTSGNTIYF.

The CDR3 here is CASSLRTGSGELFF. The CDR3 DNA follows: TGTGCCAGCAGTTTAAGGACAGGATCCGGGGAGCTGTTTTTT. The genes are TRBV27 and TRBJ2-2; the match to TRBD1 covers 7 bases. The CDR3 has 14 residues. Germline V lookup: CDR1 MNHEY, CDR2 SMNVEV (reference sequence). V shed 2 bases, J shed 6 bases, and the junction held 3 bases outside the gene matches.

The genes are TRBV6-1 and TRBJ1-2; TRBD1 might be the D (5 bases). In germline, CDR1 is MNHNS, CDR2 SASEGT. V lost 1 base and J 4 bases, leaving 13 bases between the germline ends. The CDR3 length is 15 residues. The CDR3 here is CASSEETAGAYGYTF. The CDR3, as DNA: TGTGCCAGCAGTGAAGAGACAGCTGGGGCCTATGGCTACACCTTC.

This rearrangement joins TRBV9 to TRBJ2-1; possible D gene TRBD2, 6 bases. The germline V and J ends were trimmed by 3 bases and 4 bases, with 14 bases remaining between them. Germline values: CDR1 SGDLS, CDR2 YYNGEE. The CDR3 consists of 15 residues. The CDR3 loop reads CASSEAGTQYNEQFF. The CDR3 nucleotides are TGTGCCAGCAGCGAGGCCGGGACTCAATACAATGAGCAGTTCTTC.

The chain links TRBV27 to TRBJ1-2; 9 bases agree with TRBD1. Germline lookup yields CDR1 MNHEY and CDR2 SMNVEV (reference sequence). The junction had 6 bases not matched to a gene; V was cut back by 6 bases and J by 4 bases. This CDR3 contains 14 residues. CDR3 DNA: TGTGCCAGCAGCCGGGACAGGGTGAGCTATGGCTACACCTTC. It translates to CASSRDRVSYGYTF.

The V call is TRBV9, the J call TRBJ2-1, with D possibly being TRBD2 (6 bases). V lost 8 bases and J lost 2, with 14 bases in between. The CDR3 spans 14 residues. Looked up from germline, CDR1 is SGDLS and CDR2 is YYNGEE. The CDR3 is CASTAGLTYNEQFF. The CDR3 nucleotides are TGTGCCAGTACGGCGGGACTTACCTACAATGAGCAGTTCTTC.

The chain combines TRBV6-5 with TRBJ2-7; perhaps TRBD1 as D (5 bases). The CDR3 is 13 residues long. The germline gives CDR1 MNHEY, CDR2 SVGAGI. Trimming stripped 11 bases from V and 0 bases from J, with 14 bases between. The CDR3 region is CAGTQESSYEQYF. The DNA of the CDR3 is TGTGCCGGAACACAGGAGAGCTCCTACGAGCAGTACTTC.

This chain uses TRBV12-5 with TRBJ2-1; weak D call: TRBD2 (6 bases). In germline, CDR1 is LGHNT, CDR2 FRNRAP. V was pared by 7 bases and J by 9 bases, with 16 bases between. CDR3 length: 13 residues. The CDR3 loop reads CASATTVAVEQFF. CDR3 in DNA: TGTGCTAGTGCCACAACCGTAGCGGTTGAGCAGTTCTTC.

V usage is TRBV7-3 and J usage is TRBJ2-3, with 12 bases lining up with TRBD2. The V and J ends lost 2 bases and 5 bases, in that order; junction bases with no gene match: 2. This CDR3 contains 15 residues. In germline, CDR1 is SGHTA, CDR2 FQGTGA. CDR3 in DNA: TGTGCCAGCAGCTTAGGACTAGCGGGACAAGATACGCAGTATTTT. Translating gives CASSLGLAGQDTQYF.

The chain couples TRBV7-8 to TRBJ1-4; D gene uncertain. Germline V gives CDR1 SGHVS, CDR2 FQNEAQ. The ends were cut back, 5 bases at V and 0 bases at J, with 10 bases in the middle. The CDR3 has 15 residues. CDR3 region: CASSPQDSTNEKLFF. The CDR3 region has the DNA TGTGCCAGCAGCCCGCAGGATTCAACTAATGAAAAACTGTTTTTT. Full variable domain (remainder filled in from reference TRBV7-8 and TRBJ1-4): GAGVSQSPRYKVAKRGQDVALRCDPISGHVSLFWYQQALGQGPEFLTYFQNEAQLDKSGLPSDRFFAERPEGSVSTLKIQRTQQEDSAVYLCASSPQDSTNEKLFFGSGTQLSVL.

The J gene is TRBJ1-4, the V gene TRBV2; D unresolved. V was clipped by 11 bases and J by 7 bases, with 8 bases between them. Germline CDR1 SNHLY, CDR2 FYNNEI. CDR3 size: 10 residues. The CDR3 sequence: CAGWAEKLFF. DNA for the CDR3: TGTGCCGGGTGGGCTGAAAAACTGTTTTTT.

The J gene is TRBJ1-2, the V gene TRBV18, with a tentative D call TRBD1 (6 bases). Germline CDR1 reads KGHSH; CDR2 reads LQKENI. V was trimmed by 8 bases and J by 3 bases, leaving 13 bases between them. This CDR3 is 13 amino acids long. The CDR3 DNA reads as TGTGCCAGCACCTCCAGGGGTGACTATGGCTACACCTTC. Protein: CASTSRGDYGYTF.

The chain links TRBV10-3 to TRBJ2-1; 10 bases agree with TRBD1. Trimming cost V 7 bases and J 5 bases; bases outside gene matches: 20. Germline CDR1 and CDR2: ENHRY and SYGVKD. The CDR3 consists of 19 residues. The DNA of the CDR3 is TGTGCCATCACCACTCCCGGGACAGGGGCACCTCCCCGCGACAATGAGCAGTTCTTC. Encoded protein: CAITTPGTGAPPRDNEQFF.

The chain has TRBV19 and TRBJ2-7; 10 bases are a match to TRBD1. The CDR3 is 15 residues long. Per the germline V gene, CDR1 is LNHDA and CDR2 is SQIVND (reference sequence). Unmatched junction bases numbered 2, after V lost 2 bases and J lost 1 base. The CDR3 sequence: CASSIRDRGSYEQYF. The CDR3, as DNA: TGTGCCAGTAGTATAAGGGACAGGGGATCCTACGAGCAGTACTTC.

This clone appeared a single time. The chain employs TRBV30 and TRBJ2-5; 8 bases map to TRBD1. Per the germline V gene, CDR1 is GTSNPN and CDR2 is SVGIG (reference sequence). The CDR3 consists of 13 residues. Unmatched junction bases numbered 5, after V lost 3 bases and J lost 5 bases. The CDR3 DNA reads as TGTGCCTGGAGCCAGGACAGGGTGGAGACCCAGTACTTC. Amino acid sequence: CAWSQDRVETQYF.

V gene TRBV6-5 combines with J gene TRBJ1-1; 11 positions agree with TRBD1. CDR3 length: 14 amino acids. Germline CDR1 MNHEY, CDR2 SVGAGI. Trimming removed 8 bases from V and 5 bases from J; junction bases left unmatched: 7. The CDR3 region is CASVDRGLSTEAFF. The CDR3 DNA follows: TGTGCCAGCGTGGACAGGGGGCTAAGTACTGAAGCTTTCTTT.